A single T cell receptor beta chain is shown here with its context. The antigen remains undetermined. The V gene's germline CDR1 is SGHTA and CDR2 FQGNSA. The CDR3 is 15 residues long. V lost 2 bases, J lost 0 bases, and 11 bases lay in between. This entry is derived from a study of T cell responses to AZD1222 COVID-19 vaccine. Generated by immunoSEQ multiplex PCR, the TCRdb table keeps only in-frame clones and is missing some. The sample lists more than 100,000 clones; under 90% were seen once. Study results and limitations: Donors, mostly white British, included more females; clonal diversity was possibly underestimated. Vaccination with two AZD1222 doses was followed by a rise in Spike-specific TCR breadth and depth. Among those given AZD1222, only five or six were seropositive at baseline.

The sample in question was peripheral blood, obtained on day 0 of AZD1222 vaccination. The sequence came from an adult in good health. The chain recombines TRBV7-2 with TRBJ2-7; tentatively, D is TRBD1 (5 bases). The chain's CDR3 is CASSLWGRNSYEQYF. The CDR3 DNA is TGTGCCAGCAGCTTATGGGGCAGAAACTCCTACGAGCAGTACTTC.